Listed here are 15 T cell receptor beta chains from one sample, sequenced in a study of CD8 T cells in Susac syndrome. RNA was extracted with the RNeasy kit, and a quantity of roughly 0.5 to 1 ug was reverse transcribed using random hexamers. MiXCR, applied by TCRdb to the immunoSEQ multiplex PCR reads, yields one record per CDR3 protein. The table records about 180,000 distinct CDR3 sequences, approximately 94% of them present only once. Input material: CD4+ T cells from PBMCs. These TCRs come from a human donor with Susac syndrome.

The chain carries TRBV20-1 and TRBJ2-3; maybe TRBD2 (6 bases). Trimming removed 0 bases at V and 0 bases at J, with 10 bases between. The CDR3 contains 15 residues. Germline V lookup: CDR1 DFQATT, CDR2 SNEGSKA (reference sequence). The CDR3 is CSARDRRGSTDTQYF. CDR3 DNA sequence: TGCAGTGCTAGAGATAGGCGGGGAAGCACAGATACGCAGTATTTT.

The chain has TRBV5-6 and TRBJ2-6; D remains unclear. Germline V gene sequence: CDR1 SGHDT, CDR2 YYEEEE. The CDR3 runs to 16 residues. The V end was cut by 3 bases, the J end by 0 bases, with 10 bases between. CDR3 nucleotides: TGTGCCAGCAGCTCTCCCTTTAACTCTGGGGCCAACGTCCTGACTTTC. This codes for CASSSPFNSGANVLTF.

This chain links TRBV12-3 or TRBV12-4 with TRBJ2-1; 7 bases map to TRBD2. This CDR3 is 15 amino acids long. The trim removed 7 bases at V and 0 bases at J, leaving 6 bases unmatched. This CDR3 is CASIQGGSSYNEQFF. CDR3 DNA sequence: TGTGCCAGCATCCAGGGAGGGAGCTCCTACAATGAGCAGTTCTTC.

The V gene is TRBV28, the J gene TRBJ1-2; D is uncertain. Germline V gives CDR1 MDHEN, CDR2 SYDVKM. V gave up 3 bases and J gave up 6 bases, with 8 bases separating them. This CDR3 contains 12 residues. The CDR3 sequence is CASSFAFNGYTF. The CDR3 DNA reads TGTGCCAGCAGTTTCGCCTTTAATGGCTACACCTTC.

The gene calls are TRBV20-1 and TRBJ1-1, with 7 nucleotides matching TRBD1. The CDR3 is 13 amino acids. Germline V lookup: CDR1 DFQATT, CDR2 SNEGSKA (reference sequence). Trimming cost V 3 bases and J 12 bases; bases outside gene matches: 13. CDR3 bases: TGCAGTGCTAGGGGGGACAGTCTTCATAAAACTTTCTTT. It codes for CSARGDSLHKTFF.

J is TRBJ2-1 and V is TRBV10-3; D remains unclear. Germline CDR1 ENHRY, CDR2 SYGVKD. The CDR3 spans 13 residues. V lost 0 bases and J 4 bases, leaving 4 bases between the germline ends. CDR3 coding DNA: TGTGCCATCAGTGAGTCACAATACAATGAGCAGTTCTTC. Protein product: CAISESQYNEQFF.

This chain uses TRBV12-3 or TRBV12-4 with TRBJ1-6; D is undetermined. The CDR3 is made up of 14 amino acids. The V and J ends lost 5 bases and 9 bases respectively, with 14 bases between them. The CDR3 region is CASSPQPMGSPLHF. The CDR3 coding sequence is TGTGCCAGCAGTCCGCAACCAATGGGTTCACCCCTCCACTTT.

The V and J genes are TRBV2 and TRBJ2-5, with TRBD1 as a possible D gene (8 bases). This CDR3 has 15 residues. V shed 6 bases and J shed 0 bases, with 14 bases lying between them. Germline V CDR1 and CDR2: SNHLY, FYNNEI. This CDR3 is CASSEQGGYQETQYF. CDR3 nucleotides: TGTGCCAGCAGCGAACAGGGGGGGTACCAAGAGACCCAGTACTTC.

This rearrangement joins TRBV3-1 to TRBJ1-1; no clear D gene. CDR1 is LGHDT and CDR2 is YNNKEL in the germline V gene (reference sequence). Trimming left V 4 bases short and J 2 bases short, with 14 bases between. The CDR3 has 15 residues. DNA of the CDR3: TGTGCCAGCAGCCCTAACCGCAGGAGTAACACTGAAGCTTTCTTT. This encodes CASSPNRRSNTEAFF.

The chain combines TRBV7-8 with TRBJ2-5, with D possibly matching TRBD2 (5 bases). Looked up from germline, CDR1 is SGHVS and CDR2 is FQNEAQ. This CDR3 spans 15 amino acids. Trimming removed 1 base from V and 0 bases from J, with 9 bases in between. CDR3 sequence: CASSLGSGNQETQYF. In DNA form, the CDR3 reads TGTGCCAGCAGCTTAGGGTCCGGGAACCAAGAGACCCAGTACTTC. Based on the CDR3 plus reference TRBV7-8 and TRBJ2-5, the full variable domain is GAGVSQSPRYKVAKRGQDVALRCDPISGHVSLFWYQQALGQGPEFLTYFQNEAQLDKSGLPSDRFFAERPEGSVSTLKIQRTQQEDSAVYLCASSLGSGNQETQYFGPGTRLLVL.

The chain employs TRBV25-1 and TRBJ2-7; 7 bases agree with TRBD1. This CDR3 has 15 amino acids. After removal of 7 bases from V and 1 base from J, the junction contained 10 bases not matched to a gene. Looked up from germline, CDR1 is MGHDK and CDR2 is SYGVNS. DNA for the CDR3: TGTGCCAGCACAGACACGGACAGGACATCCTACGAGCAGTACTTC. It encodes CASTDTDRTSYEQYF.

The chain carries TRBV5-1 and TRBJ2-3; 11 bases match TRBD2. The CDR3 contains 15 residues. V gave up 3 bases and J gave up 6 bases; unmatched junction bases: 6. Germline V gene lookup returns CDR1 SGHRS and CDR2 YFSETQ. The CDR3 sequence: CASSSTSGGGDTQYF. CDR3 DNA: TGCGCCAGCAGCTCCACTAGCGGGGGCGGGGATACGCAGTATTTT.

The chain links TRBV7-3 to TRBJ2-5, with TRBD2 as a possible D gene (7 bases). CDR1 is SGHTA and CDR2 is FQGTGA in the germline V gene. The length of the CDR3 is 15 residues. With 4 bases removed from V and 4 bases from J, the gap between germline ends came to 16 bases. CDR3: CASSSLGGPGETQYF. In nucleotides, the CDR3 is TGTGCCAGCAGCTCACTGGGGGGGCCGGGAGAGACCCAGTACTTC.

As DNA, the CDR3 is TGTGCCAGCAGTTGGGGGACTTCCCAGGGGACTGAAGCTTTCTTT. Amino acid sequence: CASSWGTSQGTEAFF. The rearrangement uses TRBV6-6 and TRBJ1-1, with D maybe TRBD1 (6 bases). The length of the CDR3 is 15 residues. Germline V gene data show CDR1 as MNHNY and CDR2 as SVGAGI (reference sequence). Deletions cut 4 bases from V and 5 bases from J, with 17 bases between.

This clonotype was found once. The chain has TRBV19 and TRBJ1-2, with D maybe TRBD1 (5 bases). Germline CDR1 and CDR2: LNHDA and SQIVND (reference sequence). Deletions cut 5 bases from V and 3 bases from J, with 10 bases between. The CDR3 runs 13 residues. The chain's CDR3 is CASSWGQHYGYTF. DNA for the CDR3: TGTGCCAGTAGTTGGGGCCAACACTATGGCTACACCTTC. The complete variable domain, with remaining parts taken from reference TRBV19 and TRBJ1-2, reads DGGITQSPKYLFRKEGQNVTLSCEQNLNHDAMYWYRQDPGQGLRLIYYSQIVNDFQKGDIAEGYSVSREKKESFPLTVTSAQKNPTAFYLCASSWGQHYGYTFGSGTRLTVV.